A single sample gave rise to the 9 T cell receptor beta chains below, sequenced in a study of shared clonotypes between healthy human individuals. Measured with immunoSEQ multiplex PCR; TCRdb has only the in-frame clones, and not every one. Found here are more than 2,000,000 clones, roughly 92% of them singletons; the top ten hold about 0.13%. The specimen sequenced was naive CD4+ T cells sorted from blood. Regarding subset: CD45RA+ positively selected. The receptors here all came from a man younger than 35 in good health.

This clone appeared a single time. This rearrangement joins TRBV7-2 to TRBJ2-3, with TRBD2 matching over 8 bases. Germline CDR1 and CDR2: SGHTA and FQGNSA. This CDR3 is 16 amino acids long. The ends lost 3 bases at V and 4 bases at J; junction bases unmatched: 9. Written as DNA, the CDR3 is TGTGCCAGCAGCTTCGCGAGCGGGAGTTACCCAGATACGCAGTATTTT. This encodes CASSFASGSYPDTQYF.

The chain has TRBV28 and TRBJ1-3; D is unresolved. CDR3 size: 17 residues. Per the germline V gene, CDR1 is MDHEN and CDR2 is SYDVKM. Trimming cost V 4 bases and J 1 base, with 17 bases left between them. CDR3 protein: CASSSWPQVVSGNTIYF. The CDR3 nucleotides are TGTGCCAGCAGTTCTTGGCCCCAGGTAGTATCTGGAAACACCATATATTTT.

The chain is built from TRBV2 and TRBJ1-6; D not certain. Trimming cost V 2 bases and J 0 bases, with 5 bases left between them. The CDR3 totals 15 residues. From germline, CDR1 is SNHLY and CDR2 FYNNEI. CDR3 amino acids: CASSEQSSYNSPLHF. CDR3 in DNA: TGTGCCAGCAGTGAACAGAGCTCCTATAATTCACCCCTCCACTTT.

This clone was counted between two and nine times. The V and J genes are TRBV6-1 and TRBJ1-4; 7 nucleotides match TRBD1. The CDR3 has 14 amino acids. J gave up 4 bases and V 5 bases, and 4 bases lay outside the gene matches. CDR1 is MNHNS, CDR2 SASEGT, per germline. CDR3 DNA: TGTGCCAGCAGTCAGACAGGGCTTAATGAAAAACTGTTTTTT. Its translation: CASSQTGLNEKLFF.

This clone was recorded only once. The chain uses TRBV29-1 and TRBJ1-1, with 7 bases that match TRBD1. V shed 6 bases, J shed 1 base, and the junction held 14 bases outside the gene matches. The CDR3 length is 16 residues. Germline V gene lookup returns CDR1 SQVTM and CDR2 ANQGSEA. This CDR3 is CSVTGQVIRANTEAFF. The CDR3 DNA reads TGCAGCGTCACTGGACAGGTTATCCGAGCGAACACTGAAGCTTTCTTT.

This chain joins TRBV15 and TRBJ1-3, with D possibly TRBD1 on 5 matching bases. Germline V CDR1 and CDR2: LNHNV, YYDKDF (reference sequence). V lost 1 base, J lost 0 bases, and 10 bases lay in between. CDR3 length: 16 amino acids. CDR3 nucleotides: TGTGCCACCAGCAGAGCTCTGGGGGGCTCTGGAAACACCATATATTTT. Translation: CATSRALGGSGNTIYF. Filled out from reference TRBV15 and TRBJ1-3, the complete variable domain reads DAMVIQNPRYQVTQFGKPVTLSCSQTLNHNVMYWYQQKSSQAPKLLFHYYDKDFNNEADTPDNFQSRRPNTSFCFLDIRSPGLGDTAMYLCATSRALGGSGNTIYFGEGSWLTVV.

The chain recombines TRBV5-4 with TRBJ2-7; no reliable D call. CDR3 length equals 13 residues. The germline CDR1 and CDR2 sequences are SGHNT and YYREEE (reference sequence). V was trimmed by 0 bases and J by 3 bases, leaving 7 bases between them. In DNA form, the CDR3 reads TGTGCCAGCAGCTTGGAAGACCGCTACGAGCAGTACTTC. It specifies CASSLEDRYEQYF.

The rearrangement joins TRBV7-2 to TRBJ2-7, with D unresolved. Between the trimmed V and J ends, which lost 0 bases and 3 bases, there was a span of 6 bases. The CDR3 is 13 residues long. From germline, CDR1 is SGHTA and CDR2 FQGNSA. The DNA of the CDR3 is TGTGCCAGCAGCTTAGCACACCGCTACGAGCAGTACTTC. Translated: CASSLAHRYEQYF.

The CDR3 bases are TGTGCCAGCAGTCTAAGAGGGGGGGACACAGATACGCAGTATTTT. Amino acids: CASSLRGGDTDTQYF. The rearrangement joins TRBV25-1 to TRBJ2-3; the D gene is possibly TRBD2 (7 bases). The V and J ends lost 5 bases and 2 bases respectively, with 14 bases between them. Germline CDR1 is MGHDK and CDR2 is SYGVNS. The CDR3 sequence is 15 residues long.